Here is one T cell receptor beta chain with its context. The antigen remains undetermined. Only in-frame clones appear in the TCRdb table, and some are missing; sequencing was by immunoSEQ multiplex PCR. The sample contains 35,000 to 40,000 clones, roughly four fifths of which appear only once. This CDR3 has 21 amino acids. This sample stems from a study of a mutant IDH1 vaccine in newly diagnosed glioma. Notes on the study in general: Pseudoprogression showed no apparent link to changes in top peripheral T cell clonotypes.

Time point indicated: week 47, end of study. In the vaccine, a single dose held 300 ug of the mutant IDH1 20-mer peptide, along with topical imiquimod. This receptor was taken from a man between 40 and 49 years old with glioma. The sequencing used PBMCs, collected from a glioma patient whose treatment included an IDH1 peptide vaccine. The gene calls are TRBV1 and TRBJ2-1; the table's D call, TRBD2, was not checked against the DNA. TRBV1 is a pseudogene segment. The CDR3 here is CTSSQEGGGLAGAPRIHEQFF. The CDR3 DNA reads TGCACCAGCAGCCAAGAAGGGGGGGGACTAGCGGGAGCCCCGCGCATCCATGAGCAGTTCTTC.